The 3 T cell receptor beta chains below come from one sample, sequenced in a study of T-cell memory formation after mild COVID-19. TCRdb itself ran the 5' RACE reads through MiXCR, one entry per CDR3 protein. The sample lists a few hundred thousand distinct CDR3 sequences, 20% to 25% occurring once. The sequenced sample was PBMCs or a T cell subset sorted from them (not recorded which). These receptors were obtained from a man younger than 35 who had mild COVID-19 (a few samples of this study predate the infection). Cell type and time point are not known.

The chain combines TRBV20-1 with TRBJ1-1, with D hard to call. This CDR3 contains 12 residues. Germline lookup yields CDR1 DFQATT and CDR2 SNEGSKA (reference sequence). Trimming took 4 bases from V and 4 from J, leaving 10 bases between them. Here the CDR3 reads CSAKSAGTEAFF. The CDR3 nucleotides read TGCAGTGCTAAGTCGGCAGGCACTGAAGCTTTCTTT.

This clonotype was seen only a few times. The CDR3 region is CASTLWYEQYV. Written as DNA, the CDR3 is TGTGCCAGCACCCTATGGTACGAGCAGTACGTC. This chain joins TRBV6-1 and TRBJ2-7, with D unclear. Germline V gene sequence: CDR1 MNHNS, CDR2 SASEGT. V was clipped by 7 bases and J by 4 bases, with 8 bases between them. The CDR3 is 11 residues long.

The chain is built from TRBV21-1 and TRBJ1-1; TRBD1 reflects the table's D call only, with no check against the DNA. TRBV21-1 is a listed pseudogene. The CDR3 is 14 residues long. The CDR3 loop reads CASSKGGGNTEAFF. The DNA of the CDR3 is TGTGCCAGCAGCAAAGGAGGGGGGAACACTGAAGCTTTCTTT.